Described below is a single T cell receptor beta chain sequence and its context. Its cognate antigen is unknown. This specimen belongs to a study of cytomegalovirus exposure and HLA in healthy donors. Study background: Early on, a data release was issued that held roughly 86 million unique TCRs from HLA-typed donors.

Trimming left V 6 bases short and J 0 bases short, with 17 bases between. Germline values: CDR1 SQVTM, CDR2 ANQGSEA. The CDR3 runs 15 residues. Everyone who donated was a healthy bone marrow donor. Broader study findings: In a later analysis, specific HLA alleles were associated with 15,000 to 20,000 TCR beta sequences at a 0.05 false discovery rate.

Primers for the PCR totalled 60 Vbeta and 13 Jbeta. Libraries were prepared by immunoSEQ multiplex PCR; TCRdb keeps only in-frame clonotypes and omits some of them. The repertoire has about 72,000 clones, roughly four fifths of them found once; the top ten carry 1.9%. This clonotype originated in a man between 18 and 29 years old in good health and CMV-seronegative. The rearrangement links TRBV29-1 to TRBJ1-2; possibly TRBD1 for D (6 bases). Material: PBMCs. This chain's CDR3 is CSVERAGQPNYGYTF. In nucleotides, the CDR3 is TGCAGCGTCGAGAGGGCCGGACAGCCTAACTATGGCTACACCTTC.